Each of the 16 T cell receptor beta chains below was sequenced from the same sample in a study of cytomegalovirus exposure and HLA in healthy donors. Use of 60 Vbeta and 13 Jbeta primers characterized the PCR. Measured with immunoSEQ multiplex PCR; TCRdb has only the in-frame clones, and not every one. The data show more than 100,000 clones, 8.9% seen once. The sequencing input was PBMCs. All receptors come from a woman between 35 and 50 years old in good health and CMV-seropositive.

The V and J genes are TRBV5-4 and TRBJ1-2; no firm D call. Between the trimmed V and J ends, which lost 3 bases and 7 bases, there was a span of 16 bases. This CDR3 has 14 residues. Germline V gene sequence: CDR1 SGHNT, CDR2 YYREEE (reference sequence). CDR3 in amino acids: CASSSRQEGSGYTF. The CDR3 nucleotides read TGTGCCAGCAGCTCAAGACAAGAGGGCTCTGGCTACACCTTC.

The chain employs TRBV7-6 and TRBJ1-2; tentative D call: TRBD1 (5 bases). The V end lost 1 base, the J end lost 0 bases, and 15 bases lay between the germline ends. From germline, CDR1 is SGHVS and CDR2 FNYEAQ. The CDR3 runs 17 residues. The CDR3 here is CASSLGRRGNANYGYTF. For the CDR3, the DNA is TGTGCCAGCAGCTTAGGGCGACGGGGGAATGCTAACTATGGCTACACCTTC.

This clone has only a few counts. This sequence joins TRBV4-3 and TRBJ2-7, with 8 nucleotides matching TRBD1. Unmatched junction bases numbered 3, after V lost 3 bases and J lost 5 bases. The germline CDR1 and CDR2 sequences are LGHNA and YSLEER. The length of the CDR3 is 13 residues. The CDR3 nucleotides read TGCGCCAGCAGCCACCGACAGGGGAACGAGCAGTACTTC. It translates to CASSHRQGNEQYF.

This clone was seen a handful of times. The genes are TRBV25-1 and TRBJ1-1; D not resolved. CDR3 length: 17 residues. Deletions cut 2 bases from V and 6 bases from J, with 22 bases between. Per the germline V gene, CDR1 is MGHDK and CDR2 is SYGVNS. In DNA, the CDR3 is TGTGCCAGCAGTGAACCTGATGCCGACGGGTTAAACCCTGAAGCTTTCTTT. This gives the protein CASSEPDADGLNPEAFF.

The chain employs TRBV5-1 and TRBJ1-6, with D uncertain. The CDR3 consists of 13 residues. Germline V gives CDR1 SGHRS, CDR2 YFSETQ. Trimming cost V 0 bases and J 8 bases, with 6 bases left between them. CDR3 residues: CASSLDGDSPLHF. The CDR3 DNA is TGCGCCAGCAGCTTGGACGGAGATTCACCCCTCCACTTT.

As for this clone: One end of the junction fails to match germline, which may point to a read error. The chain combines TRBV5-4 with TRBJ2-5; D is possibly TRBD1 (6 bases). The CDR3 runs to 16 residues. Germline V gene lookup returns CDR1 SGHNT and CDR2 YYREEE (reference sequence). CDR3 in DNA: TGTGCCAGCAGCTCACGAAGGGGGTCTCGGAGAGAGGCCCAGTACTTC. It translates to CASSSRRGSRREAQYF.

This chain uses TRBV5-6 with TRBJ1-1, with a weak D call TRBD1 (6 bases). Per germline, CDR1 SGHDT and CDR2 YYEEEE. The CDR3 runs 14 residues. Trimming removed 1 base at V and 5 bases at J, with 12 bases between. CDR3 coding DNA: TGTGCCAGCAGCTTGTACCAAAGGGGGACTGAAGCTTTCTTT. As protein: CASSLYQRGTEAFF.

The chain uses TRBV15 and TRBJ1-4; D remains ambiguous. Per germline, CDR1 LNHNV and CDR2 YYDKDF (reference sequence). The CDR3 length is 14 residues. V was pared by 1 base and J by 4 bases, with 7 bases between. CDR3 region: CATSRGAFNEKLFF. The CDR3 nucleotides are TGTGCCACCAGCAGAGGGGCGTTTAATGAAAAACTGTTTTTT.

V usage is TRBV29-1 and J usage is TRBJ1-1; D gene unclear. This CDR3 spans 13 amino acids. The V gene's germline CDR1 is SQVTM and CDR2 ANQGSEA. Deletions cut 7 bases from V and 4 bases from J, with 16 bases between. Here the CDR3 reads CSADRGIATEAFF. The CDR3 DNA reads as TGCAGCGCTGATAGAGGTATAGCCACTGAAGCTTTCTTT.

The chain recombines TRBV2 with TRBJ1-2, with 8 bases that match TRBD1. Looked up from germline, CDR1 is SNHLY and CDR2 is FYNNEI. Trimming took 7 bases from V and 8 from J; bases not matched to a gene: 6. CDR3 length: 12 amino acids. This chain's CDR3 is CASTPRGRGYTF. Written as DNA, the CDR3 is TGTGCCAGCACTCCCAGGGGGCGAGGCTACACCTTC.

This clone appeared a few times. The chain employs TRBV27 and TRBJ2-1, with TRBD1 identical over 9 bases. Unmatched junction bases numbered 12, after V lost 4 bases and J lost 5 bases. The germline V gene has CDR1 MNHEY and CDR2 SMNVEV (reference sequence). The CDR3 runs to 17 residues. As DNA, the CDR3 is TGTGCCAGCAGTTACTCTCCCGGGACAGGGCGCCACAATGAGCAGTTCTTC. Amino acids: CASSYSPGTGRHNEQFF.

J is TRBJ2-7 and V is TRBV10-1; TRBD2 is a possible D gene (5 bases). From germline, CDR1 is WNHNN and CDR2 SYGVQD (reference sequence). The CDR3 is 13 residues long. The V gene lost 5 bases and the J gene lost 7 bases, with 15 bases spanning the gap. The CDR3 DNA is TGCGCCAGCAGTCTGGAATTAAGGGAGGAGCAGTACTTC. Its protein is CASSLELREEQYF.

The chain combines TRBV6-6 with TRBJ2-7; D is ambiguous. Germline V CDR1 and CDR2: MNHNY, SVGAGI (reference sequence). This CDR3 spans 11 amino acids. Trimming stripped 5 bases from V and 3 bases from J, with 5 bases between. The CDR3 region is CASSIDYEQYF. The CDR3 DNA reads TGTGCCAGCAGTATAGACTACGAGCAGTACTTC.

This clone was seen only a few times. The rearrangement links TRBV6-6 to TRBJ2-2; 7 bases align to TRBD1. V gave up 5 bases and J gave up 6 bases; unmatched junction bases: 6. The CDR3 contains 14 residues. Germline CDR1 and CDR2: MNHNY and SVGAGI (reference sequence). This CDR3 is CASSRGQVSGELFF. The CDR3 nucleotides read TGTGCCAGCAGTCGTGGACAGGTCTCCGGGGAGCTGTTTTTT.

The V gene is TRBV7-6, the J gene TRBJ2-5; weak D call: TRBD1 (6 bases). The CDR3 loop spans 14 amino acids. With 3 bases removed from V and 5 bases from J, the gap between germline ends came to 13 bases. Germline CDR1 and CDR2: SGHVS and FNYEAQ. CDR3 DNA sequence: TGTGCCAGCAGCTTTACAGGGACCAAGGAGACCCAGTACTTC. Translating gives CASSFTGTKETQYF. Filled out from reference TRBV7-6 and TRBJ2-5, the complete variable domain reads GAGVSQSPRYKVTKRGQDVALRCDPISGHVSLYWYRQALGQGPEFLTYFNYEAQQDKSGLPNDRFSAERPEGSISTLTIQRTEQRDSAMYRCASSFTGTKETQYFGPGTRLLVL.

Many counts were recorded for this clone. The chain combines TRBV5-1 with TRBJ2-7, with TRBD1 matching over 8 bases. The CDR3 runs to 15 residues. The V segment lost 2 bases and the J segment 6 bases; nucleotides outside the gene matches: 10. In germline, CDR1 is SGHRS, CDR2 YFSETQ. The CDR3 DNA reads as TGCGCCAGCAGCTTCGGTCGACAGGGGAGTGGCGAGCAGTACTTC. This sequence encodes CASSFGRQGSGEQYF.